This is a list of T cell receptor beta chains from one sample in a study of spatial heterogeneity in lung cancer. TCRdb independently ran MiXCR on the 5' RACE reads; one entry per CDR3 protein. The repertoire includes under 11,000 distinct CDR3 sequences, roughly 5% of them detected once, and roughly 27% sits in the top ten. Source: PBMCs, taken at surgery. The receptor set was obtained from a male donor with early-stage non-small cell lung cancer. Each CDR3 is given with its conserved first and last residue. Fields, in order: J gene, V gene, clone size, D gene, CDR3 protein, CDR3 DNA. The D gene is left open where the match is weak. Clone size, where shown, is once, few, many, or a class for clones that have expanded.

j_call: TRBJ2-3
v_call: TRBV28
clone_size: many
d_call: NA
cdr3_aa: CASPPHEGSSTDTQYF
cdr3_nt: TGTGCCAGCCCCCCGCACGAGGGGTCTAGCACAGATACGCAGTATTTT

j_call: TRBJ1-2
v_call: TRBV28
clone_size: many
d_call: NA
cdr3_aa: CASSLGPGTDKPWGYTF
cdr3_nt: TGTGCCAGCAGCCTTGGACCCGGGACCGACAAGCCCTGGGGCTACACCTTC

j_call: TRBJ1-2
v_call: TRBV5-4
clone_size: NA
d_call: NA
cdr3_aa: CASSSTTDTYGYTF
cdr3_nt: TGTGCCAGCAGCTCGACGACAGATACCTATGGCTACACCTTC

j_call: TRBJ1-1
v_call: TRBV29-1
clone_size: many
d_call: NA
cdr3_aa: CSVVDLSDRNTEAFF
cdr3_nt: TGCAGCGTTGTCGATCTGTCGGACAGAAACACTGAAGCTTTCTTT

j_call: TRBJ2-7
v_call: TRBV7-8
clone_size: many
d_call: NA
cdr3_aa: CASSLATAGSSYEQYF
cdr3_nt: TGTGCCAGCAGCTTAGCAACGGCAGGGAGCTCCTACGAGCAGTACTTC

j_call: TRBJ2-1
v_call: TRBV29-1
clone_size: many
d_call: TRBD2
cdr3_aa: CSVEEPGASGRDEQFF
cdr3_nt: TGCAGCGTTGAAGAGCCCGGGGCTAGCGGGAGAGATGAGCAGTTCTTC

j_call: TRBJ2-7
v_call: TRBV2
clone_size: medium-sized
d_call: NA
cdr3_aa: CASNPQGEREQYF
cdr3_nt: TGTGCCAGCAACCCCCAAGGGGAGCGAGAGCAGTACTTC

j_call: TRBJ2-4
v_call: TRBV20-1
clone_size: many
d_call: TRBD1
cdr3_aa: CSATSGTGLAKNIQYF
cdr3_nt: TGCAGTGCAACTTCCGGGACAGGTCTAGCCAAAAACATTCAGTACTTC

j_call: TRBJ2-1
v_call: TRBV20-1
clone_size: NA
d_call: NA
cdr3_aa: CSAKFGTSPPNEQFF
cdr3_nt: TGCAGTGCTAAATTTGGGACCTCTCCCCCCAATGAGCAGTTCTTC

j_call: TRBJ1-2
v_call: TRBV29-1
clone_size: many
d_call: TRBD1
cdr3_aa: CSVGGSRTGLGYTF
cdr3_nt: TGCAGCGTCGGGGGGAGCAGGACAGGTCTTGGCTACACCTTC

j_call: TRBJ1-1
v_call: TRBV11-2
clone_size: many
d_call: NA
cdr3_aa: CASSLDLGHEAFF
cdr3_nt: TGTGCCAGCAGCTTAGATCTAGGGCACGAAGCTTTCTTT

j_call: TRBJ2-2
v_call: TRBV20-1
clone_size: NA
d_call: NA
cdr3_aa: CSAREGTGELFF
cdr3_nt: TGCAGTGCTAGGGAGGGTACCGGGGAGCTGTTTTTT

j_call: TRBJ2-7
v_call: TRBV29-1
clone_size: many
d_call: NA
cdr3_aa: CSVQGGEAVTYEQYF
cdr3_nt: TGCAGCGTTCAAGGGGGGGAGGCCGTCACCTACGAGCAGTACTTC

j_call: TRBJ2-5
v_call: TRBV6-2/TRBV6-3
clone_size: many
d_call: NA
cdr3_aa: CASGLSQETQYF
cdr3_nt: TGTGCCAGCGGTCTTTCCCAAGAGACCCAGTACTTC

j_call: TRBJ1-6
v_call: TRBV6-1
clone_size: medium-sized
d_call: NA
cdr3_aa: CASSDRGVRSPLHF
cdr3_nt: TGTGCCAGCAGTGACAGGGGCGTAAGGTCACCCCTCCACTTT

j_call: TRBJ2-1
v_call: TRBV9
clone_size: many
d_call: NA
cdr3_aa: CASSVDLAFRDEQFF
cdr3_nt: TGTGCCAGCAGCGTAGACCTAGCTTTTCGGGATGAGCAGTTCTTC

j_call: TRBJ2-3
v_call: TRBV7-6
clone_size: NA
d_call: NA
cdr3_aa: CASSLERAHHTQYF
cdr3_nt: TGTGCCAGCAGCTTAGAAAGGGCTCACCATACGCAGTATTTT

j_call: TRBJ2-3
v_call: TRBV12-3/TRBV12-4
clone_size: many
d_call: NA
cdr3_aa: CATRSFMSTDTQYF
cdr3_nt: TGTGCCACCAGGTCCTTCATGAGCACAGATACGCAGTATTTT

j_call: TRBJ2-1
v_call: TRBV25-1
clone_size: medium-sized
d_call: NA
cdr3_aa: CASSESGSLEQFF
cdr3_nt: TGTGCCAGCAGTGAATCCGGGTCTCTTGAGCAGTTCTTC

j_call: TRBJ2-7
v_call: TRBV20-1
clone_size: few
d_call: NA
cdr3_aa: CSARDPTQGEQYF
cdr3_nt: TGCAGTGCCCGGGACCCCACCCAGGGCGAGCAGTACTTC

j_call: TRBJ2-1
v_call: TRBV20-1
clone_size: many
d_call: NA
cdr3_aa: CSPGVTTYNEQFF
cdr3_nt: TGCAGCCCGGGGGTAACGACCTACAATGAGCAGTTCTTC

j_call: TRBJ1-1
v_call: TRBV5-1
clone_size: many
d_call: NA
cdr3_aa: CASSPGRTNTEAFF
cdr3_nt: TGCGCCAGCAGCCCGGGACGGACGAACACTGAAGCTTTCTTT

j_call: TRBJ1-5
v_call: TRBV7-4
clone_size: NA
d_call: NA
cdr3_aa: CASSLRTGAPSVFDQPQHF
cdr3_nt: TGTGCCAGCAGCTTAAGGACGGGGGCGCCCTCAGTATTTGATCAGCCCCAGCATTTT

j_call: TRBJ2-5
v_call: TRBV7-2
clone_size: many
d_call: NA
cdr3_aa: CASSLYVQETQYF
cdr3_nt: TGTGCCAGCAGCTTATACGTGCAAGAGACCCAGTACTTC

j_call: TRBJ2-7
v_call: TRBV6-5
clone_size: many
d_call: NA
cdr3_aa: CASSRTEAYEQYF
cdr3_nt: TGTGCCAGCAGCCGGACAGAGGCCTACGAGCAGTACTTC

j_call: TRBJ2-5
v_call: TRBV7-2
clone_size: few
d_call: NA
cdr3_aa: CASSSPAGAGWTQYF
cdr3_nt: TGTGCCAGCAGCTCTCCGGCAGGCGCGGGATGGACCCAGTACTTC

j_call: TRBJ2-7
v_call: TRBV29-1
clone_size: NA
d_call: NA
cdr3_aa: CSVEHPRGAGAYEQYF
cdr3_nt: TGCAGCGTTGAACACCCCCGAGGGGCAGGGGCGTACGAGCAGTACTTC

j_call: TRBJ2-1
v_call: TRBV6-5
clone_size: NA
d_call: NA
cdr3_aa: CASSYSTSNEQFF
cdr3_nt: TGTGCCAGCAGTTACTCGACTAGTAATGAGCAGTTCTTC

j_call: TRBJ1-2
v_call: TRBV4-2
clone_size: NA
d_call: NA
cdr3_aa: CASTQTRDSRFYGYTF
cdr3_nt: TGTGCCAGCACCCAGACCCGAGACAGTAGATTCTATGGCTACACCTTC

j_call: TRBJ1-1
v_call: TRBV6-6
clone_size: many
d_call: NA
cdr3_aa: CASSYSWGTEAFF
cdr3_nt: TGTGCCAGCAGTTACTCGTGGGGCACTGAAGCTTTCTTT

j_call: TRBJ1-3
v_call: TRBV7-2
clone_size: many
d_call: NA
cdr3_aa: CASSASVRAGNTIYF
cdr3_nt: TGTGCCAGCAGCGCGTCTGTCAGGGCTGGAAACACCATATATTTT

j_call: TRBJ2-5
v_call: TRBV29-1
clone_size: many
d_call: NA
cdr3_aa: CSVGSQETQYF
cdr3_nt: TGCAGCGTTGGCTCACAAGAGACCCAGTACTTC

j_call: TRBJ2-1
v_call: TRBV5-1
clone_size: many
d_call: NA
cdr3_aa: CASSLTGNEQFF
cdr3_nt: TGCGCCAGCAGCTTGACTGGCAATGAGCAGTTCTTC

j_call: TRBJ1-6
v_call: TRBV7-2
clone_size: many
d_call: NA
cdr3_aa: CASSLGRNINNSPLHF
cdr3_nt: TGTGCCAGCAGCTTAGGGCGGAATATCAATAATTCACCCCTCCACTTT

j_call: TRBJ1-2
v_call: TRBV6-1
clone_size: many
d_call: NA
cdr3_aa: CASSERVRGTNYGYTF
cdr3_nt: TGTGCCAGCAGTGAAAGGGTCCGGGGGACGAACTATGGCTACACCTTC

j_call: TRBJ2-1
v_call: TRBV28
clone_size: NA
d_call: NA
cdr3_aa: CASNRAYNEQFF
cdr3_nt: TGTGCCAGCAACCGGGCCTACAATGAGCAGTTCTTC

j_call: TRBJ2-1
v_call: TRBV29-1
clone_size: many
d_call: TRBD2
cdr3_aa: CSVPRTSNEQFF
cdr3_nt: TGCAGCGTTCCCCGGACTAGCAATGAGCAGTTCTTC

j_call: TRBJ1-5
v_call: TRBV30
clone_size: many
d_call: NA
cdr3_aa: CAWGDNNQPQHF
cdr3_nt: TGTGCCTGGGGGGACAACAATCAGCCCCAGCATTTT

j_call: TRBJ2-2
v_call: TRBV12-3/TRBV12-4
clone_size: many
d_call: NA
cdr3_aa: CASSSQGANTGELFF
cdr3_nt: TGTGCCAGCAGTTCACAGGGTGCGAACACCGGGGAGCTGTTTTTT

j_call: TRBJ2-1
v_call: TRBV12-3/TRBV12-4
clone_size: many
d_call: NA
cdr3_aa: CASRDNLVDEQFF
cdr3_nt: TGTGCCAGTCGGGACAACCTGGTGGATGAGCAGTTCTTC